This T cell receptor beta chain came from a study of early stage breast cancer tumors. Findings of the study overall: Tumors had about 2.5-fold higher T cell density and higher clonality than adjacent normal breast tissue. Tumor and normal breast were distinguished via blood comparison in about 90% of the 16 patients.

This clone was recorded once. The target antigen is unknown. From germline, CDR1 is SNHLY and CDR2 FYNNEI. Trimming took off 5 bases at V and 1 base at J, with 14 bases between the two ends. The CDR3 has 16 amino acids. Each sample had two DNA replicates, 0.5 ug blood or around 1.4 ug tissue. Only in-frame clones appear in the TCRdb table, and some are missing; sequencing was by immunoSEQ multiplex PCR. The repertoire holds about 29,000 clones, with about 83% as singletons. Input material: blood. The V gene is TRBV2, the J gene TRBJ2-2; D gene ambiguous. The TCR was taken from a person in their fifties with breast cancer. CDR3 in DNA: TGTGCCAGCAGTCCAGAGGATGTAGTGAACACCGGGGAGCTGTTTTTT. Translating gives CASSPEDVVNTGELFF.